This TCR beta chain was found in a study of a mutant IDH1 vaccine in newly diagnosed glioma (dated by TCRdb to the early 2020s). About the study as a whole: Of the roughly 33 treated patients, roughly 60% were male and around 40% were female, and the mean age was roughly 40 years. Longitudinal TCRB deep sequencing was done for 25 treated patients, wherever samples were available for exploratory analyses. Peripheral blood was collected at six visits: V03 (baseline), V05, V07, V10, V12 and V13. Before enrollment, most patients had been given radiochemotherapy with temozolomide as standard therapy, while the rest had received either radiotherapy alone or temozolomide alone.

A note on this clone: The antigen it binds to is not known. No much larger clonotype is one base removed from it; base qualities were not supplied.

Sample time point, as interpreted from the label and publication: baseline, week 1 (first vaccination visit). Per the publication, the treatment or condition label means: pre-vaccination baseline after standard-of-care therapy. Donors had newly diagnosed WHO grade 3 or 4 IDH1-mutant astrocytomas with loss of nuclear ATRX. The samples were drawn from NOA16, a multicentre, single-arm, open-label phase I trial in Germany that tested a mutant IDH1 peptide vaccine in humans for the first time. For immunogenicity testing, the blood drawn at visit V03 was used as the baseline sample. The DNeasy Blood and Tissue Kit was used to extract genomic DNA from EDTA blood for TCRB sequencing. Receptor libraries were prepared by the immunoSEQ multiplex PCR assay. The hsTCRB Kit was used according to the manufacturer's protocol to amplify rearranged TCR beta chain sequences. Sequencing of TCRB libraries was carried out on an Illumina MiSeq. The paper's processing steps were these. The kit vendor's proprietary platform handled demultiplexing, trimming and gene mapping. In its TCRdb copy, this immuneACCESS table keeps in-frame sequences only and misses some clones. Where compared with another copy, unresolved V genes explain less than half of these, and the others have no known cause. Clone size and the V and J calls come from that table; the DNA yielded D and trimming. In this sample the table shows tens of thousands of clones, 80% to 90% of which occur a single time. Of the sample, 2.9% is held by the ten largest clones.

Inclusive of the bounding cysteine and phenylalanine, the CDR3 is 13 residues long. The entry retains the CDR3 DNA only, 39 bases that are in frame from base 1. Sequences SEHNR (CDR1) and FQNEAQ (CDR2) are obtained from the germline V gene (reference sequence). The trim is 2 bases for V and 3 bases for J, with a gap of 5 bases between the germline ends. Summary of the overall study and its limitations: Changes in the top peripheral T cell clonotypes picked up by TCRB sequencing did not appear to be linked to pseudoprogression. Immune responses induced by the vaccine were seen in approximately 92% of patients across multiple MHC alleles. According to the authors, sample limitations meant that analyses of patient blood samples could not be reproduced. Availability determined which PBMC samples were chosen for TCRB deep sequencing.

Recombination joined TRBV7-9 with TRBJ1-5; the D gene cannot be resolved reliably. The receptor's source is a man between 25 and 39 years old with glioma. The sequenced sample was PBMCs, obtained from a glioma patient treated with radiotherapy, temozolomide or both. The sequence in DNA is TGTGCCAGCAGCTTACAAAACAATCAGCCCCAGCATTTT. It specifies CASSLQNNQPQHF.